The 5 T cell receptor beta chains listed next were all sequenced from one sample in a study of neurological immune-mediated disorders. TCRdb re-derived calls from the 5' RACE reads in MiXCR, one entry per CDR3 protein. Of roughly 70,000 distinct CDR3 sequences listed, roughly 5.6% were seen once; the top ten hold about 2.8%. What was sequenced was PBMCs. All receptors come from a woman aged 25 to 39 with multiple sclerosis.

In its sample, this clonotype was seen many times. The chain employs TRBV6-6 and TRBJ1-6, with D unresolved. Germline lookup yields CDR1 MNHNY and CDR2 SVGAGI (reference sequence). The CDR3 loop spans 15 amino acids. The V and J ends lost 5 bases and 8 bases respectively, with 16 bases between them. The CDR3 DNA reads TGTGCCAGCAGTCCCCGCCCAACCTTCGATTCACCCCTCCACTTT. Translation gives CASSPRPTFDSPLHF.

This clonotype came up many times. This rearrangement joins TRBV2 to TRBJ2-6, with D perhaps TRBD1 (5 bases). The CDR3 covers 16 residues. Germline-derived CDR1 and CDR2 are SNHLY and FYNNEI. V lost 7 bases to trimming and J lost 3 bases, with 16 bases between them. The CDR3 DNA sequence: TGTGCCAGCAAGGGGTCCGACTCAAGTGGGGCCAACGTCCTGACTTTC. This gives the protein CASKGSDSSGANVLTF.

This clonotype was recorded a few times. The chain employs TRBV20-1 and TRBJ2-7, with 8 bases aligning to TRBD1. The V and J ends lost 3 bases and 7 bases, in that order; junction bases with no gene match: 8. CDR1 and CDR2 from the germline V gene are DFQATT and SNEGSKA (reference sequence). CDR3 length equals 13 residues. CDR3 bases: TGCAGTGCTAGTGAGACAGGGGACGGAGAGCAGTACTTC. This sequence encodes CSASETGDGEQYF.

This clonotype showed up just a few times. The V gene is TRBV12-3 or TRBV12-4, the J gene TRBJ1-1; D is uncertain. V dropped 6 bases and J dropped 8 bases, with 16 bases sitting between them. The CDR3 runs to 13 residues. The CDR3 DNA reads TGTGCCAGCAGCCCCATTATCGCGGGGGAAGCTTTCTTT. Translated: CASSPIIAGEAFF.

The chain combines TRBV28 with TRBJ2-5; possible D gene TRBD1, 6 bases. The germline V and J ends were trimmed by 3 bases and 1 base, with 6 bases remaining between them. The CDR3 spans 13 residues. CDR1 and CDR2 (germline): MDHEN, SYDVKM. This CDR3 is CASSFRGQETQYF. The CDR3, as DNA: TGTGCCAGCAGTTTCAGGGGCCAAGAGACCCAGTACTTC.